The TCR beta chain under discussion was sequenced for a study of cytomegalovirus exposure and HLA in healthy donors. Across the whole study: Earlier sequencing of some 180 million T cells yielded approximately 100 million unique TCR beta sequences. The study placed 70% to 90% of its approximately 430 genotyped donors in the Caucasian-associated ancestry cluster.

The PCR contained 60 Vbeta and 13 Jbeta primers. Profiling relied on immunoSEQ multiplex PCR, and the TCRdb table lists in-frame clones only, not all of them. The sample shows roughly 200,000 clones, roughly an eighth of them seen only once. A word on this clone: The target antigen is unknown.

Study-wide findings and caveats: Within the data, a cluster of highly shared sequence variants was likely a sequencing artifact. In a later analysis, HLA-associated beta chains showed higher expansion and lower generation probabilities than comparable chains.

This CDR3 comprises 15 residues. CDR1 and CDR2 from the germline V gene are SGHTA and FQGNSA. Trimming took 2 bases from V and 0 from J, leaving 10 bases between them. The chain has TRBV7-2 and TRBJ1-1; D is undetermined. The TCR comes from a man aged 50 to 59 in good health and CMV-seropositive. Input material: PBMCs. CDR3 coding DNA: TGTGCCAGCAGCTTATCTCCCGGGGTGAACACTGAAGCTTTCTTT. Translated: CASSLSPGVNTEAFF.